The 9 T cell receptor beta chains listed next were all sequenced from one sample in a study of T cells in Graves' hyperthyroidism and ophthalmopathy. Amplification of TCR beta CDR3 regions used RNA as the template. The HTBI primer set drove a first-round RT-PCR of the TCR CDR3. TCRdb recomputed calls from the multiplex PCR reads with MiXCR, one row per CDR3 protein. The top ten hold approximately 18% of the sample, which has about 560,000 distinct CDR3 sequences, roughly a sixth seen once. Sequencing was carried out using blood. These receptors were obtained from a young woman with Graves' hyperthyroidism.

The DNA of the CDR3 is TGCGCCAGCAGCTTATCCAGCGCAAACCAAGAGACCCAGTACTTC. This encodes CASSLSSANQETQYF. This chain joins TRBV5-1 and TRBJ2-5; D is unclear. Germline lookup yields CDR1 SGHRS and CDR2 YFSETQ. V was shortened by 2 bases and J by 0 bases, with 11 bases between the two germline ends. The CDR3 consists of 15 residues.

The V and J genes are TRBV20-1 and TRBJ1-5; D gene uncertain. Germline-derived CDR1 and CDR2 are DFQATT and SNEGSKA (reference sequence). V was pared by 6 bases and J by 2 bases, with 17 bases between. The CDR3 is made up of 15 amino acids. The CDR3 DNA reads TGCAGTGCCCCGGTCGGGCAGGATGGCAATCAGCCCCAGCATTTT. Translation gives CSAPVGQDGNQPQHF.

This clonotype was seen ten or more times. The rearrangement uses TRBV5-4 and TRBJ1-1; 7 nucleotides line up with TRBD1. The CDR3 has 15 amino acids. J lost 6 bases, V lost 4 bases, and 12 bases had no gene match. CDR1 and CDR2 from the germline V gene are SGHNT and YYREEE (reference sequence). The CDR3 spells CASSREDREGAEAFF. As DNA, the CDR3 is TGTGCCAGCAGCCGAGAAGACAGGGAAGGGGCTGAAGCTTTCTTT.

This chain links TRBV5-5 with TRBJ1-2; D remains ambiguous. Trimming took 0 bases from V and 4 from J, leaving 7 bases between them. This CDR3 comprises 13 residues. CDR1 and CDR2 from the germline V gene are SGHKS and YYEKEE (reference sequence). Written as DNA, the CDR3 is TGTGCCAGCAGCTTGGGGGCTCGCTATGGCTACACCTTC. Translating it yields CASSLGARYGYTF.

This clonotype was seen many times. V and J are TRBV12-3 or TRBV12-4 and TRBJ1-1; D call uncertain. This CDR3 has 15 amino acids. V lost 3 bases to trimming and J lost 0 bases, with 11 bases between them. CDR3 sequence (DNA): TGTGCCAGCAGTTTGGGTAAGCCTATGAACACTGAAGCTTTCTTT. It specifies CASSLGKPMNTEAFF.

Ten or more counts support this clonotype. Written as DNA, the CDR3 is TGTGCCAGCGGGCGGCCGAACACTGAAGCTTTCTTT. Amino acid sequence: CASGRPNTEAFF. The chain links TRBV2 to TRBJ1-1; D not resolved. This CDR3 region has 12 residues. The germline gives CDR1 SNHLY, CDR2 FYNNEI. The V gene lost 8 bases and the J gene lost 1 base, with 8 bases spanning the gap.

In this sample, this clonotype turned up a few times. The rearrangement uses TRBV6-5 and TRBJ2-2; D remains ambiguous. The CDR3 length is 17 residues. Trimming cost V 0 bases and J 0 bases, with 11 bases left between them. Per the germline V gene, CDR1 is MNHEY and CDR2 is SVGAGI. The CDR3 DNA sequence: TGTGCCAGCAGTTACTCTGGACGGCAAGCGAACACCGGGGAGCTGTTTTTT. It yields the protein CASSYSGRQANTGELFF.

The V and J genes are TRBV28 and TRBJ2-7, with 7 nucleotides matching TRBD1. This CDR3 is 16 amino acids long. CDR1 and CDR2 from the germline V gene are MDHEN and SYDVKM. V trimming: 5 bases; J trimming: 1 base; junction bases outside the gene matches: 11. CDR3 bases: TGTGCCAGCAGTAACGGGGACAGATCAGGATCCTACGAGCAGTACTTC. Its translation is CASSNGDRSGSYEQYF. The whole variable domain, remainder taken from reference TRBV28 and TRBJ2-7, is DVKVTQSSRYLVKRTGEKVFLECVQDMDHENMFWYRQDPGLGLRLIYFSYDVKMKEKGDIPEGYSVSREKKERFSLILESASTNQTSMYLCASSNGDRSGSYEQYFGPGTRLTVT.

The chain combines TRBV24-1 with TRBJ2-3; 8 bases fit TRBD1. The V gene's germline CDR1 is KGHDR and CDR2 SFDVKD. V shed 4 bases and J 2 bases; nucleotides not matched to a gene: 7. The CDR3 covers 16 residues. The CDR3 protein is CATSDARGRLTDTQYF. CDR3 in DNA: TGTGCCACCAGTGACGCCAGGGGGCGCCTCACAGATACGCAGTATTTT.